The 20 T cell receptor beta chains presented below share a single source sample, sequenced in a study of T cells expressing NK-cell markers. TCRdb re-called the 5' RACE reads; one entry per CDR3 protein, DNA not given. Here the sample table reports some 150,000 distinct CDR3 sequences. Sequencing input: blood T cells: a sorted CD56 or NKG2C T cell subset, CD4+ or CD8+ T cells, or bulk PBMC T cells (not recorded which). These receptors all stem from a man between 18 and 35 years old in good health.

This rearrangement joins TRBV6-1 to TRBJ2-6; as DNA is missing, the TRBD1 call by TCRdb cannot be tested. The germline gives CDR1 MNHNS, CDR2 SASEGT. CDR3 length: 18 amino acids. CDR3 protein: CASSPTGANPSGANVLTF.

The chain has TRBV6-2 or TRBV6-3 and TRBJ2-1; checking the TCRdb D call of TRBD2 is not possible without DNA. Germline-derived CDR1 and CDR2 are MNHEY and SVGEGT. This CDR3 has 15 residues. The CDR3 loop reads CASSHGTSSTHEQFF.

J is TRBJ2-5 and V is TRBV12-3 or TRBV12-4; without DNA, the TCRdb call of TRBD1 cannot be checked. The CDR3 totals 16 residues. CDR3 region: CASSYLGQGKGETQYF.

The V gene is TRBV4-1, the J gene TRBJ2-3. Germline loops: CDR1 MGHRA, CDR2 YSYEKL. CDR3 length: 15 residues. The CDR3 is CASSQDLAGTDTQYF.

The chain links TRBV4-3 to TRBJ2-2; as DNA is missing, the TRBD1 call by TCRdb cannot be tested. Germline V CDR1 and CDR2: LGHNA, YSLEER. This CDR3 contains 16 residues. CDR3 sequence: CASSQGGDLNTGELFF.

V and J are TRBV5-1 and TRBJ2-1; the TCRdb call, TRBD1, lacks DNA for checking. The CDR3 loop spans 15 amino acids. Germline-derived CDR1 and CDR2 are SGHRS and YFSETQ. The CDR3 sequence: CASSRWDKSYNEQFF.

V gene TRBV12-3 or TRBV12-4 combines with J gene TRBJ2-1; TCRdb gives TRBD2 as the D gene, but with no DNA this cannot be confirmed. There are 13 residues in the CDR3. The CDR3 reads CASSFSGGDEQFF.

This rearrangement joins TRBV4-1 to TRBJ2-1; TCRdb calls TRBD2, which cannot be checked without DNA. This CDR3 spans 15 amino acids. Germline lookup yields CDR1 MGHRA and CDR2 YSYEKL. The CDR3 protein is CASSFLAGERNEQFF.

The chain couples TRBV4-1 to TRBJ2-1; TCRdb gives TRBD2 as the D gene, but with no DNA this cannot be confirmed. CDR1 and CDR2 (germline): MGHRA, YSYEKL. The CDR3 covers 15 residues. CDR3 protein: CASSQASGRLNEQFF.

The J gene is TRBJ2-7, the V gene TRBV7-9; TCRdb's D call, TRBD1, is unchecked because there is no DNA. The CDR3 has 15 amino acids. Germline CDR1 SEHNR, CDR2 FQNEAQ (reference sequence). CDR3 sequence reads: CASSAPLRGRYEQYF.

This sequence joins TRBV5-1 and TRBJ2-7; TCRdb designates TRBD2, a call that cannot be tested without DNA. CDR3 size: 21 residues. Germline assignment: CDR1 SGHRS and CDR2 YFSETQ. CDR3 loop: CASSSPPGQSGASGVNYEQYF.

The chain combines TRBV2 with TRBJ2-1; TCRdb's D call, TRBD2, is unchecked because there is no DNA. The germline V gene has CDR1 SNHLY and CDR2 FYNNEI. This CDR3 contains 15 residues. The CDR3 loop is CASSEPGTSSHEQFF.

The chain is built from TRBV19 and TRBJ2-1. The germline CDR1 and CDR2 sequences are LNHDA and SQIVND (reference sequence). The CDR3 runs 14 residues. The CDR3 loop reads CASSLQISYNEQFF.

The chain links TRBV7-9 to TRBJ2-7; TCRdb's assignment of TRBD1 cannot be checked, as there is no DNA. The CDR3 is 14 residues long. From germline, CDR1 is SEHNR and CDR2 FQNEAQ (reference sequence). CDR3 protein: CASSPSGQALEQYF.

V usage is TRBV5-1 and J usage is TRBJ2-1; the TRBD1 assignment by TCRdb is unverifiable without DNA. There are 17 residues in the CDR3. Germline V gene sequence: CDR1 SGHRS, CDR2 YFSETQ. This CDR3 is CASSLGTGAGSYNEQFF.

CDR3 sequence reads: CASSLGRGATQYF. The chain uses TRBV27 and TRBJ2-5; TCRdb indicates TRBD1, and absent DNA this call remains unverified. In germline, CDR1 is MNHEY, CDR2 SMNVEV (reference sequence). The CDR3 consists of 13 residues.

The J gene is TRBJ1-4, the V gene TRBV12-3 or TRBV12-4; as DNA is missing, the TRBD1 call by TCRdb cannot be tested. This CDR3 region has 16 residues. The CDR3 is CASSSAKWDSNEKLFF.

V and J are TRBV20-1 and TRBJ2-3; TCRdb gives TRBD2 as the D gene, but with no DNA this cannot be confirmed. CDR1 and CDR2 from the germline V gene are DFQATT and SNEGSKA (reference sequence). This CDR3 is built from 16 residues. CDR3 sequence: CSARGGWQESTDTQYF.

This chain links TRBV15 with TRBJ1-1; TCRdb gives TRBD1 as the D gene, but with no DNA this cannot be confirmed. The germline V gene has CDR1 LNHNV and CDR2 YYDKDF (reference sequence). There are 16 residues in the CDR3. The CDR3: CATSRAGRGLNTEAFF.

The V and J genes are TRBV29-1 and TRBJ2-1; TCRdb picks TRBD1, but there is no DNA to check that call. From germline, CDR1 is SQVTM and CDR2 ANQGSEA. The CDR3 is 13 residues long. The CDR3 loop is CSVDGWPGDEQFF.